The sequence of this TCR beta chain was determined in a study of blood T cell repertoires in COVID-19. Here immunoSEQ multiplex PCR was the method, and the copy in TCRdb shows in-frame clones only, minus some. The data contain 250,000 to 300,000 clones, 65% to 85% of them singletons. CDR3 length equals 14 residues. Trimming removed 8 bases from V and 0 bases from J, with 11 bases in between. The V gene's germline CDR1 is MDHEN and CDR2 SYDVKM. This clone was counted only a few times. The chain joins TRBV28 to TRBJ2-1; the D gene is possibly TRBD2 (5 bases). The sequenced sample consisted of peripheral blood. This clonotype was sampled from a man of 80 years or more with acute or convalescent COVID-19. CDR3 protein: CASVSGSSYNEQFF. CDR3 DNA sequence: TGTGCCAGCGTTTCGGGGAGCTCCTACAATGAGCAGTTCTTC.